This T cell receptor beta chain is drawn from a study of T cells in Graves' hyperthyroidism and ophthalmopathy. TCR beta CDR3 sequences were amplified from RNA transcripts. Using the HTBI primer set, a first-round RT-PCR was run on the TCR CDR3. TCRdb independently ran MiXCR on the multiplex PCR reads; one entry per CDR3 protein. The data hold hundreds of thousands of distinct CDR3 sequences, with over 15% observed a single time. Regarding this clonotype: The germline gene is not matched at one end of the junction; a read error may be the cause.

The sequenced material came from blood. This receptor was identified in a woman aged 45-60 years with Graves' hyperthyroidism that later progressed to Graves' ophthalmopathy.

In DNA form, the CDR3 reads TGTACCATCAGTGGGACAGAGAGCTCCTACGAGCAGTACTTC. The encoded protein is CTISGTESSYEQYF. The V gene is TRBV10-3, the J gene TRBJ2-7; TRBD1 matches at 7 bases. The germline gives CDR1 ENHRY, CDR2 SYGVKD. The CDR3 has 14 amino acids.